Presented here are 14 T cell receptor beta chains from one specimen sequenced in a study of T cell clonotyping in hematopoietic cell transplantation. Libraries were prepared by immunoSEQ multiplex PCR; TCRdb keeps only in-frame clonotypes and omits some of them. This sample yields over 10,000 clones, of which 89% are seen a single time; 3% to 4.5% belongs to the top ten. The material sequenced was peripheral blood mononuclear cells. Source of these receptors: a human donor who either received an allogeneic hematopoietic cell transplant for a myeloid malignancy or was a related donor (not recorded which). Some clones in this sample may be carry-over from other donors' samples.

This rearrangement joins TRBV11-3 to TRBJ1-1; D gene ambiguous. Looked up from germline, CDR1 is SGHNT and CDR2 is YENEEA. This CDR3 is 13 amino acids long. Trimming removed 1 base from V and 2 bases from J, with 5 bases in between. DNA of the CDR3: TGTGCCAGCAGCTTAGTAGTCAACACTGAAGCTTTCTTT. Protein: CASSLVVNTEAFF.

The V gene is TRBV6-1, the J gene TRBJ1-1; 8 positions agree with TRBD1. The CDR3 has 12 amino acids. From germline, CDR1 is MNHNS and CDR2 SASEGT. The trim removed 8 bases at V and 5 bases at J, leaving 4 bases unmatched. The CDR3 DNA sequence: TGTGCCAGCGGACAGGGTTTTACTGAAGCTTTCTTT. This translates into CASGQGFTEAFF.

The V call is TRBV6-5, the J call TRBJ2-7; no clear D gene. Germline V CDR1 and CDR2: MNHEY, SVGAGI. The CDR3 spans 15 residues. V was shortened by 6 bases and J by 3 bases, with 18 bases between the two germline ends. This CDR3 reads CASSLMAIPVYEQYF. The CDR3 DNA is TGTGCCAGCAGCCTAATGGCCATTCCGGTCTACGAGCAGTACTTC.

This clone was counted a single time. V gene TRBV2 combines with J gene TRBJ1-2; D perhaps matches TRBD1 (6 bases). The CDR3 runs 14 residues. Germline CDR1 and CDR2: SNHLY and FYNNEI. V dropped 6 bases and J dropped 8 bases, with 19 bases sitting between them. CDR3 residues: CASSEKTGGWGYTF. The CDR3 DNA reads as TGTGCCAGCAGCGAAAAGACAGGTGGTTGGGGCTACACCTTC. The full variable domain, its missing parts supplied by reference TRBV2 and TRBJ1-2, is EPEVTQTPSHQVTQMGQEVILRCVPISNHLYFYWYRQILGQKVEFLVSFYNNEISEKSEIFDDQFSVERPDGSNFTLKIRSTKLEDSAMYFCASSEKTGGWGYTFGSGTRLTVV.

The chain joins TRBV27 to TRBJ1-2; TRBD1 aligns across 7 bases. This CDR3 is 13 amino acids long. Looked up from germline, CDR1 is MNHEY and CDR2 is SMNVEV (reference sequence). With 5 bases clipped from V and 8 bases from J, the junction kept 8 bases outside the gene matches. CDR3 in DNA: TGTGCCAGCAGTATGACAGGGCTGGGCGGCTACACCTTC. Protein product: CASSMTGLGGYTF.

The V gene is TRBV19, the J gene TRBJ1-1; a weak D match, TRBD1 (6 bases). This CDR3 comprises 14 residues. Germline V lookup: CDR1 LNHDA, CDR2 SQIVND (reference sequence). Between the trimmed V and J ends, which lost 3 bases and 5 bases, there was a span of 13 bases. The CDR3 DNA reads TGTGCCAGTAGTATCGGGGGGGCGGGTACTGAAGCTTTCTTT. Translation gives CASSIGGAGTEAFF.

The gene calls are TRBV6-6 and TRBJ2-7; perhaps D is TRBD1 or TRBD2 (6 bases each). The CDR3 length is 14 residues. The germline V gene encodes CDR1 MNHNY and CDR2 SVGAGI (reference sequence). V was clipped by 4 bases and J by 4 bases, with 14 bases between them. This CDR3 reads CASSSSQGRYEQYF. The CDR3 nucleotides read TGTGCCAGCAGTTCCTCCCAGGGGAGGTACGAGCAGTACTTC.

The rearrangement uses TRBV7-9 and TRBJ2-7; maybe TRBD2 (6 bases). Germline V gives CDR1 SEHNR, CDR2 FQNEAQ (reference sequence). Trimming stripped 1 base from V and 7 bases from J, with 11 bases between. The CDR3 is made up of 13 amino acids. Here the CDR3 DNA reads TGTGCCAGCAGCTTAGGGGGGGTTCAAGAGCAGTACTTC. Its translation is CASSLGGVQEQYF.

This clone was seen only once. CDR3 nucleotides: TGCAGCGTCGAGGGGGCTTGGGGCACTGAAGCTTTCTTT. Protein product: CSVEGAWGTEAFF. The chain uses TRBV29-1 and TRBJ1-1, with 7 bases lining up with TRBD1. The ends lost 6 bases at V and 4 bases at J; junction bases unmatched: 8. In germline, CDR1 is SQVTM, CDR2 ANQGSEA. This CDR3 contains 13 residues.

This clone was recorded only once. The genes are TRBV29-1 and TRBJ1-1; no reliable D call. The CDR3 covers 13 residues. Germline V gene sequence: CDR1 SQVTM, CDR2 ANQGSEA. Trimming removed 3 bases at V and 2 bases at J, with 10 bases between. The CDR3 DNA follows: TGCAGCGTTGAGGTGGGCCGAAACACTGAAGCTTTCTTT. This sequence encodes CSVEVGRNTEAFF.

This chain links TRBV7-6 with TRBJ1-3; D unresolved. The CDR3 has 12 amino acids. Germline loops: CDR1 SGHVS, CDR2 FNYEAQ. Trimming left V 4 bases short and J 4 bases short, with 5 bases between. CDR3 residues: CASSSGGNTIYF. In nucleotides, the CDR3 is TGTGCCAGCAGCTCAGGCGGAAACACCATATATTTT.

The chain uses TRBV14 and TRBJ2-5; no clear D. The CDR3 consists of 15 residues. Germline V gives CDR1 SGHDN, CDR2 FVKESK. V lost 0 bases to trimming and J lost 1 base, with 9 bases between them. The CDR3 spells CASSQEGRFQETQYF. The DNA of the CDR3 is TGTGCCAGCAGCCAAGAAGGAAGATTCCAAGAGACCCAGTACTTC. Combining the CDR3 with reference TRBV14 and TRBJ2-5 gives the whole variable domain EAGVTQFPSHSVIEKGQTVTLRCDPISGHDNLYWYRRVMGKEIKFLLHFVKESKQDESGMPNNRFLAERTGGTYSTLKVQPAELEDSGVYFCASSQEGRFQETQYFGPGTRLLVL.

This chain uses TRBV5-1 with TRBJ1-5, with TRBD1 as a possible D gene (5 bases). The V and J ends lost 0 bases and 5 bases respectively, with 12 bases between them. The germline V gene has CDR1 SGHRS and CDR2 YFSETQ. The CDR3 spans 15 residues. The CDR3 region has the DNA TGCGCCAGCAGCTTGGAAGGGGCGGGTTATCAGCCCCAGCATTTT. Protein: CASSLEGAGYQPQHF.

CDR3 loop: CASPPQGHGSGTEAFF. The CDR3 DNA follows: TGTGCCAGCCCTCCCCAGGGGCATGGATCGGGGACTGAAGCTTTCTTT. This chain joins TRBV19 and TRBJ1-1; a possible D gene is TRBD1 (6 bases). Germline V CDR1 and CDR2: LNHDA, SQIVND (reference sequence). The length of the CDR3 is 16 residues. V was pared by 9 bases and J by 5 bases, with 25 bases between.